The 6 T cell receptor beta chains given below trace back to one sample, sequenced in a study of T cell changes during pregnancy in multiple sclerosis. Clones were sequenced by immunoSEQ multiplex PCR, and TCRdb holds only the in-frame ones, with some missing. The sample yields 90,000 to 120,000 clones, about 90% seen once. Source: peripheral blood, taken in the third trimester of pregnancy. These receptors were obtained from a female donor in good health, enrolled as a control in a pregnancy study.

The rearrangement uses TRBV4-2 and TRBJ2-7; unclear D gene. Trimming left V 0 bases short and J 1 base short, with 10 bases between. Germline assignment: CDR1 LGHNA and CDR2 YNFKEQ. This CDR3 is built from 15 residues. DNA for the CDR3: TGTGCCAGCAGCCAAGATTTCCAGTCGTCCTACGAGCAGTACTTC. It specifies CASSQDFQSSYEQYF.

This clone was seen only a few times. The CDR3 reads CATGDRILSGYTF. The CDR3 coding sequence is TGTGCCACGGGGGACAGGATTTTGTCCGGCTACACCTTC. J is TRBJ1-2 and V is TRBV19, with 8 bases fitting TRBD1. V shed 10 bases and J 8 bases; nucleotides not matched to a gene: 12. The germline CDR1 and CDR2 sequences are LNHDA and SQIVND (reference sequence). The CDR3 length is 13 residues.

In nucleotides, the CDR3 is TGTGCCAGCAGCGTAGCTACGAGGTACGGGGAGCTGTTTTTT. Translated: CASSVATRYGELFF. V is TRBV9 and J is TRBJ2-2; no firm D call. CDR3 length: 14 amino acids. CDR1 SGDLS and CDR2 YYNGEE come from the germline V gene. V was pared by 0 bases and J by 7 bases, with 10 bases between.

The rearrangement uses TRBV19 and TRBJ1-6; 8 bases align to TRBD1. V lost 3 bases to trimming and J lost 7 bases; unmatched junction nucleotides: 2. The CDR3 is 14 residues long. Germline V lookup: CDR1 LNHDA, CDR2 SQIVND (reference sequence). The CDR3 coding sequence is TGTGCCAGTAGTATTCGACAGGGGAATTCACCCCTCCACTTT. Residues: CASSIRQGNSPLHF.

The chain uses TRBV11-2 and TRBJ2-3; TRBD2 is a possible D gene (5 bases). Per the germline V gene, CDR1 is SGHAT and CDR2 is FQNNGV. CDR3 length equals 17 residues. V was pared by 0 bases and J by 2 bases, with 15 bases between. The CDR3: CASSLDSPGYTTDTQYF. The CDR3 DNA reads TGTGCCAGCAGCTTAGACTCCCCGGGATATACCACAGATACGCAGTATTTT. The whole variable domain, filled in from reference TRBV11-2 and TRBJ2-3, reads EAGVAQSPRYKIIEKRQSVAFWCNPISGHATLYWYQQILGQGPKLLIQFQNNGVVDDSQLPKDRFSAERLKGVDSTLKIQPAKLEDSAVYLCASSLDSPGYTTDTQYFGPGTRLTVL.

A single count supports this clone. The V call is TRBV5-1, the J call TRBJ2-5; no clear D gene. Trimming left V 1 base short and J 1 base short, with 2 bases between. CDR1 is SGHRS, CDR2 YFSETQ, per germline. The CDR3 consists of 12 residues. Here the CDR3 reads CASSLLQETQYF. The CDR3 region has the DNA TGCGCCAGCAGCTTGCTCCAAGAGACCCAGTACTTC.